These 13 T cell receptor beta chains came from one sample sequenced in a study of CD8 T cells in ankylosing spondylitis (dated by TCRdb to the late 2010s). What the study reported, not specific to this receptor: Blood from ankylosing spondylitis patients appeared to be characterized by a TCR beta motif made up of fewer than ten highly homologous amino acid variants.

Library preparation used 5' RACE. Sequencing took place on an Illumina HiSeq 2500. Clones were called with MiXCR by TCRdb after fastp trimmed the public reads at Q25, and only in-frame beta chains were retained. All rows with the same CDR3 protein become a single entry with the most common DNA and genes. Recorded for this sample are a few hundred thousand distinct CDR3 sequences; roughly 13% of them occurred a single time. The ten largest clones capture about 6.5% of the sample. These receptors are not linked to any known antigen. The sample consisted of blood, either unsorted or a sorted T cell fraction (not recorded which). The receptors come from a male donor with ankylosing spondylitis.

This clonotype was found a few times. V usage is TRBV7-9 and J usage is TRBJ2-7; 9 bases are shared with TRBD1. The CDR3 is 14 residues long. Germline V CDR1 and CDR2: SEHNR, FQNEAQ (reference sequence). V lost 5 bases to trimming and J lost 3 bases; unmatched junction nucleotides: 5. The CDR3 sequence is CASSPDRGVYEQYV. The CDR3, as DNA: TGTGCCAGCAGCCCGGACAGGGGTGTCTACGAGCAGTACGTC.

This clonotype showed up just a few times. Written as DNA, the CDR3 is TGTGCCAGCAGTCCCCGGGGGAGACTCGAATCAGGGGGCACAGATACGCAGTATTTT. Its protein product is CASSPRGRLESGGTDTQYF. This chain joins TRBV25-1 and TRBJ2-3, with D perhaps being TRBD1 or TRBD2 (6 bases each). Germline assignment: CDR1 MGHDK and CDR2 SYGVNS. V was clipped by 5 bases and J by 1 base, with 25 bases between them. The CDR3 sequence is 19 residues long. The full variable domain, rest sourced from reference TRBV25-1 and TRBJ2-3, is EADIYQTPRYLVIGTGKKITLECSQTMGHDKMYWYQQDPGMELHLIHYSYGVNSTEKGDLSSESTVSRIRTEHFPLTLESARPSHTSQYLCASSPRGRLESGGTDTQYFGPGTRLTVL.

The chain employs TRBV7-2 and TRBJ1-1, with D possibly TRBD1 on 5 matching bases. Germline V gene lookup returns CDR1 SGHTA and CDR2 FQGNSA. Between the trimmed V and J ends, which lost 5 bases and 1 base, there was a span of 11 bases. The CDR3 runs to 14 residues. This chain's CDR3 is CASSARGENTEAFF. For the CDR3, the DNA is TGTGCCAGCAGCGCGAGGGGAGAGAACACTGAAGCTTTCTTT.

This clonotype has more than one count but fewer than ten. The chain has TRBV5-1 and TRBJ1-5; 7 bases fit TRBD1. V lost 1 base and J lost 5; bases outside the gene matches: 12. CDR3 length: 17 residues. Germline CDR1 and CDR2: SGHRS and YFSETQ. The CDR3: CASSLTLRQGKDQPQHF. In DNA, the CDR3 is TGCGCCAGCAGCTTGACCCTTCGACAGGGTAAAGATCAGCCCCAGCATTTT.

A few counts support this clonotype. The V gene is TRBV27, the J gene TRBJ2-7, with a tentative D call TRBD2 (6 bases). Trimming took off 4 bases at V and 2 bases at J, with 12 bases between the two ends. This CDR3 has 14 residues. Germline assignment: CDR1 MNHEY and CDR2 SMNVEV (reference sequence). CDR3 sequence reads: CASSWRDGPYEQYF. The CDR3 DNA follows: TGTGCCAGCAGTTGGAGGGACGGCCCCTACGAGCAGTACTTC.

This chain links TRBV25-1 with TRBJ2-1; 10 bases match TRBD2. This CDR3 has 17 residues. The trim removed 0 bases at V and 3 bases at J, leaving 5 bases unmatched. Per the germline V gene, CDR1 is MGHDK and CDR2 is SYGVNS. The CDR3 loop reads CASSEYASGSGYNEQFF. In DNA form, the CDR3 reads TGTGCCAGCAGTGAATATGCTAGCGGGAGTGGCTACAATGAGCAGTTCTTC.

This clonotype has just a few counts. The chain is built from TRBV20-1 and TRBJ1-1, with D perhaps TRBD1 (6 bases). Between the trimmed V and J ends, which lost 0 bases and 6 bases, there was a span of 23 bases. Per the germline V gene, CDR1 is DFQATT and CDR2 is SNEGSKA (reference sequence). The CDR3 has 17 residues. DNA of the CDR3: TGCAGTGCTAGAGATCCGTCTTACAGGGTAGGAGGCCCTGAAGCTTTCTTT. Its translation: CSARDPSYRVGGPEAFF.

There are a few counts of this clonotype. This chain connects TRBV11-2 to TRBJ2-5; possible D gene TRBD2, 6 bases. The CDR3 runs 15 residues. V lost 2 bases, J lost 1 base, and 11 bases lay in between. Germline assignment: CDR1 SGHAT and CDR2 FQNNGV. The CDR3 nucleotides are TGTGCCAGCAGCTTAATGCGGGGAGTCCAAGAGACCCAGTACTTC. Translated: CASSLMRGVQETQYF.

This clonotype was detected only a few times. The rearrangement joins TRBV11-1 to TRBJ2-1; D might be TRBD1 (5 bases). The ends were cut back, 7 bases at V and 3 bases at J, with 13 bases in the middle. The CDR3 is 14 amino acids. The germline CDR1 and CDR2 sequences are SGHAT and FQDESV (reference sequence). The CDR3 nucleotides read TGTGCCAGCACCCAGGGATTAGACTACAATGAGCAGTTCTTC. It is translated as CASTQGLDYNEQFF.

The chain recombines TRBV3-1 with TRBJ2-7; no reliable D call. The germline V and J ends were trimmed by 1 base and 7 bases, with 11 bases remaining between them. CDR1 LGHDT and CDR2 YNNKEL come from the germline V gene (reference sequence). The CDR3 loop spans 13 amino acids. The CDR3 here is CASSQVPETEQYF. The DNA for the CDR3 is TGTGCCAGCAGCCAAGTCCCAGAAACGGAGCAGTACTTC.

CDR3 DNA sequence: TGCGCCAGCAGCACTTTACAGGGCAGCTCCTACGAGCAGTACTTC. It is translated as CASSTLQGSSYEQYF. V usage is TRBV5-1 and J usage is TRBJ2-7, with TRBD1 as a possible D gene (6 bases). V was cut by 4 bases and J by 0 bases, with 14 bases left in between. Germline V gene sequence: CDR1 SGHRS, CDR2 YFSETQ. There are 15 residues in the CDR3.

This clonotype showed up just a few times. The V and J genes are TRBV5-6 and TRBJ1-6; 7 bases agree with TRBD1. CDR1 SGHDT and CDR2 YYEEEE come from the germline V gene. There are 17 residues in the CDR3. J lost 4 bases, V lost 2 bases, and 9 bases had no gene match. CDR3: CASSLGTGEGYNSPLHF. For the CDR3, the DNA is TGTGCCAGCAGCTTAGGCACAGGGGAAGGATATAATTCACCCCTCCACTTT.

The table lists this clonotype with a few counts. The gene calls are TRBV2 and TRBJ2-3; unclear D gene. CDR1 and CDR2 (germline): SNHLY, FYNNEI. V was clipped by 7 bases and J by 6 bases, with 14 bases between them. The CDR3 has 13 amino acids. DNA of the CDR3: TGTGCCAGCACCGAAGGCCTGGGGGATACGCAGTATTTT. Its translation is CASTEGLGDTQYF. The whole variable domain, filled in from reference TRBV2 and TRBJ2-3, reads EPEVTQTPSHQVTQMGQEVILRCVPISNHLYFYWYRQILGQKVEFLVSFYNNEISEKSEIFDDQFSVERPDGSNFTLKIRSTKLEDSAMYFCASTEGLGDTQYFGPGTRLTVL.